One sample yielded the 17 T cell receptor delta chains listed below, sequenced in a study of gamma-delta chains in newborns, infants, children. TCRdb re-called the reads with CATT. This sample carries 4,200 or so delta-chain clones, less than 7% of them seen once, and the ten largest clones take 16%. Sequenced sample: blood. The receptors derive from a child who was a newborn, infant or young child, either healthy, febrile or measles-vaccinated (not recorded which).

The rearrangement joins TRDV2 to TRDJ1, with 9 bases that match TRDD3. The CDR3 runs to 15 residues. Germline trimming cut 4 bases from V and 0 bases from J; bases unmatched to any gene: 5. Germline loops: CDR1 GEAIGNYY, CDR2 EKD. CDR3 region: CACDTAGGYTDKLIF. The CDR3 DNA sequence: TGTGCCTGTGATACCGCTGGGGGATACACCGATAAACTCATCTTT.

This clone was recorded a few times. The chain carries TRDV2 and TRDJ3; 11 positions match TRDD3. Germline-derived CDR1 and CDR2 are GEAIGNYY and EKD. Germline trimming cut 3 bases from V and 0 bases from J; bases unmatched to any gene: 9. This CDR3 comprises 20 residues. CDR3 sequence: CACDVLGDKGSSWDTRQMFF. The CDR3 DNA reads as TGTGCCTGTGACGTACTGGGGGATAAGGGAAGCTCCTGGGACACCCGACAGATGTTTTTC.

There are a few counts of this clone. V usage is TRDV1 and J usage is TRDJ1; no reliable D call. The CDR3 has 14 residues. V shed 5 bases and J shed 0 bases, with 10 bases lying between them. Germline V gives CDR1 TSWWSYY, CDR2 QGS. CDR3 DNA sequence: TGTGCTCTTGGGACACTTCTGTACACCGATAAACTCATCTTT. Amino acid sequence: CALGTLLYTDKLIF.

This clone counts as medium-sized. A far more abundant clone sits one base away, making this likely a read error. Other nucleotide sequences from this sample produce the same CDR3. The chain is built from TRDV2 and TRDJ1; 8 bases match TRDD3. Germline CDR1 is GEAIGNYY and CDR2 is EKD. V dropped 3 bases and J dropped 0; count of bases not matched to a gene: 2. The CDR3 loop spans 14 amino acids. CDR3: CACDLLGDTDKLIF. The CDR3 DNA reads as TGTGCCTGTGACCTACTGGGGGACACCGATAAACTCATCTTT.

This clone has more than one count but fewer than ten. The gene calls are TRDV2 and TRDJ2, with 12 positions matching TRDD3. V lost 0 bases, J lost 7 bases, and 2 bases stayed unmatched. The CDR3 consists of 15 residues. Germline CDR1 is GEAIGNYY and CDR2 is EKD. CDR3 nucleotides: TGTGCCTGTGACACCCTGGGGGATACGGAAGCACAACTCTTCTTT. The encoded protein is CACDTLGDTEAQLFF.

Judged by abundance, this clone is medium-sized. This chain uses TRDV2 with TRDJ3; 13 positions agree with TRDD3. The CDR3 contains 19 residues. Germline values: CDR1 GEAIGNYY, CDR2 EKD. V shed 2 bases and J 0 bases; nucleotides not matched to a gene: 3. The CDR3 here is CACDRLGDTGSWDTRQMFF. For the CDR3, the DNA is TGTGCCTGTGACAGACTGGGGGATACGGGCTCCTGGGACACCCGACAGATGTTTTTC.

This clone was seen a handful of times. Possible read error: a much larger clone is one base away. This CDR3 is also generated by other DNA sequences in the sample. V and J are TRDV2 and TRDJ3; 9 bases match TRDD3. In germline, CDR1 is GEAIGNYY, CDR2 EKD. The length of the CDR3 is 18 residues. V dropped 1 base and J dropped 0; count of bases not matched to a gene: 3. CDR3 protein: CACDTYWGSSWDTRQMFF. In DNA form, the CDR3 reads TGTGCCTGTGACACATACTGGGGGAGCTCCTGGGACACCCGACAGATGTTTTTC.

Of note for this clone: This clone may be a read error of a much larger clone one base away. The same CDR3 is also encoded by other DNA sequences in this sample. The chain uses TRDV2 and TRDJ3, with 8 bases identical to TRDD3. The J gene, missing from TCRdb, was assigned here through DNA to germline matching. After removal of 0 bases from V and 0 bases from J, the junction contained 6 bases not matched to a gene. The CDR3 has 19 residues. Germline CDR1 and CDR2: GEAIGNYY and EKD. CDR3 in DNA: TGTGCCTGTGACACCTGGGGGATTAGTAGCTCCTGGGACACCCGACAGATGTTTTTC. Translation: CACDTWGISSSWDTRQMFF.

In regard to this clone: In the same sample, other DNA sequences code for this CDR3. The V gene is TRDV2, the J gene TRDJ3; 8 positions agree with TRDD3. With V trimmed by 1 base and J by 0 bases, 4 bases remained unmatched. The CDR3 length is 18 residues. The germline CDR1 and CDR2 sequences are GEAIGNYY and EKD. The CDR3 sequence is CACDTLGASSWDTRQMFF. The CDR3 nucleotides read TGTGCCTGTGACACACTGGGGGCCAGCTCCTGGGACACCCGACAGATGTTTTTC.

Details on this clone: TCRdb has a much larger clone's protein, which differs at residue 6 from the translation of this DNA, likely because of a read error; what is shown is the protein translated from the DNA. The chain couples TRDV2 to TRDJ3; 9 bases are a match to TRDD3. The CDR3 sequence is 18 residues long. V trimming: 0 bases; J trimming: 0 bases; junction bases outside the gene matches: 2. Germline loops: CDR1 GEAIGNYY, CDR2 EKD. CDR3 amino acids: CACDTLGGYSWDTRQMFF. CDR3 bases: TGTGCCTGTGACACCCTTGGGGGATACTCCTGGGACACCCGACAGATGTTTTTC.

This clone is classed as medium-sized. The genes are TRDV2 and TRDJ1; 8 positions agree with TRDD3. Trimming removed 0 bases from V and 5 bases from J; junction bases left unmatched: 1. Per the germline V gene, CDR1 is GEAIGNYY and CDR2 is EKD. The CDR3 consists of 13 residues. The CDR3 bases are TGTGCCTGTGACACCTGGGGGATGGATAAACTCATCTTT. It specifies CACDTWGMDKLIF.

In its sample, this clone ranks as medium-sized. This chain joins TRDV2 and TRDJ1; D ambiguous. Trimming took off 6 bases at V and 0 bases at J, with 7 bases between the two ends. Germline V gives CDR1 GEAIGNYY, CDR2 EKD. The CDR3 covers 12 residues. CDR3 coding DNA: TGTGCCTGTTGGATGTACACCGATAAACTCATCTTT. As protein: CACWMYTDKLIF.

This chain links TRDV2 with TRDJ3; 9 nucleotides align to TRDD3. The V and J ends lost 3 bases and 0 bases, in that order; junction bases with no gene match: 8. CDR3 length equals 19 residues. Germline CDR1 is GEAIGNYY and CDR2 is EKD. The CDR3 reads CACDGPLGDLSWDTRQMFF. CDR3 bases: TGTGCCTGTGACGGCCCACTGGGGGACCTCTCCTGGGACACCCGACAGATGTTTTTC.

A note on this clone: It is likely a read error: a sequence one base away is far more abundant. The chain joins TRDV2 to TRDJ3, with 7 bases matching TRDD3. The V and J ends lost 0 bases and 0 bases, in that order; junction bases with no gene match: 1. Germline V gene data show CDR1 as GEAIGNYY and CDR2 as EKD. This CDR3 is 17 amino acids long. The DNA for the CDR3 is TGTGCCTGTGACACCTGGGGGAACTCCTGGGACACCCGACAGATGTTTTTC. This gives the protein CACDTWGNSWDTRQMFF.

This clone was detected a few times. TCRdb attributes to this sequence the protein of a much larger clone, which differs from the DNA translation at residue 13; a read error is likely, and the protein displayed is translated from the DNA. J is TRDJ3 and V is TRDV2, with 12 nucleotides matching TRDD3. CDR3 length: 18 amino acids. In germline, CDR1 is GEAIGNYY, CDR2 EKD. The CDR3 nucleotides read TGTGCCTGTGACACCGTACTGGGGGATACCTGGGACATCCGACAGATGTTTTTC. Protein: CACDTVLGDTWDIRQMFF.

The chain recombines TRDV1 with TRDJ3, with D tentatively TRDD3 (6 bases). The V end lost 0 bases, the J end lost 0 bases, and 12 bases lay between the germline ends. Per the germline V gene, CDR1 is TSWWSYY and CDR2 is QGS. The CDR3 sequence is 19 residues long. CDR3 region: CALGELSGGGSWDTRQMFF. CDR3 DNA sequence: TGTGCTCTTGGGGAACTAAGTGGGGGCGGCTCCTGGGACACCCGACAGATGTTTTTC.

In this sample, this clone turned up a few times. One base separates it from a far larger clone, so it is likely a read error. Other DNA sequences from this sample encode an identical CDR3 as well. This rearrangement joins TRDV2 to TRDJ2; 7 nucleotides line up with TRDD3. Germline lookup yields CDR1 GEAIGNYY and CDR2 EKD. Trimming cost V 1 base and J 3 bases; bases outside gene matches: 1. CDR3 length: 14 residues. This chain's CDR3 is CACDTWGMTAQLFF. In nucleotides, the CDR3 is TGTGCCTGTGACACTTGGGGGATGACAGCACAACTCTTCTTT.